This passage covers 18 T cell receptor beta chains from one sample sequenced in a study of T cell responses to AZD1222 COVID-19 vaccine. Assay: immunoSEQ multiplex PCR; the TCRdb copy retains only in-frame clones and omits some. The data hold about 140,000 clones, with around 88% observed a single time. Material: peripheral blood, obtained on day 0 of AZD1222 vaccination. The receptors originated from an adult in good health.

The table lists this clone with a few counts. The chain employs TRBV6-2 or TRBV6-3 and TRBJ1-1, with a possible D match to TRBD1 (5 bases). The germline gives CDR1 MNHEY, CDR2 SVGEGT. This CDR3 is built from 14 residues. The ends were cut back, 1 base at V and 6 bases at J, with 12 bases in the middle. The CDR3 nucleotides read TGTGCCAGCAGTTACTTCACAGGCTCATCTGAAGCTTTCTTT. Translated: CASSYFTGSSEAFF.

The V call is TRBV12-3 or TRBV12-4, the J call TRBJ1-2, with TRBD1 matching 9 bases. Losses at the gene ends were 9 bases for V and 7 bases for J; bases not matched to a gene: 9. This CDR3 region has 13 residues. CDR3 region: CASRSQGAGGYTF. The CDR3 DNA is TGTGCCAGTCGATCACAGGGGGCTGGTGGCTACACCTTC.

V usage is TRBV30 and J usage is TRBJ2-7; 10 bases match TRBD2. CDR1 and CDR2 (germline): GTSNPN, SVGIG (reference sequence). The CDR3 is 13 residues long. The ends lost 5 bases at V and 3 bases at J; junction bases unmatched: 4. In DNA, the CDR3 is TGTGCCTGGGGGAGACTAGCGGGCTACGAGCAGTACTTC. Amino acid sequence: CAWGRLAGYEQYF. The variable domain in full, with the rest retrieved from reference TRBV30 and TRBJ2-7, is SQTIHQWPATLVQPVGSPLSLECTVEGTSNPNLYWYRQAAGRGLQLLFYSVGIGQISSEVPQNLSASRPQDRQFILSSKKLLLSDSGFYLCAWGRLAGYEQYFGPGTRLTVT.

This clone appeared a single time. The chain recombines TRBV3-1 (or the pseudogene TRBV3-2) with TRBJ2-2; weak D call: TRBD1 (6 bases). Germline CDR1 is LGHDT and CDR2 is YNNKEL (reference sequence). This CDR3 has 17 amino acids. Deletions cut 3 bases from V and 1 base from J, with 15 bases between. CDR3 region: CASSQARTVRNTGELFF. The CDR3, as DNA: TGTGCCAGCAGCCAGGCCCGGACAGTACGGAACACCGGGGAGCTGTTTTTT.

This rearrangement joins TRBV5-1 to TRBJ2-3; D call uncertain. The CDR3 contains 14 residues. The V end was cut by 0 bases, the J end by 5 bases, with 10 bases between. CDR1 SGHRS and CDR2 YFSETQ come from the germline V gene. The CDR3 loop is CASSLGGKQDTQYF. CDR3 DNA sequence: TGCGCCAGCAGCTTGGGAGGAAAGCAAGATACGCAGTATTTT. Combining the CDR3 with reference TRBV5-1 and TRBJ2-3 gives the whole variable domain KAGVTQTPRYLIKTRGQQVTLSCSPISGHRSVSWYQQTPGQGLQFLFEYFSETQRNKGNFPGRFSGRQFSNSRSEMNVSTLELGDSALYLCASSLGGKQDTQYFGPGTRLTVL.

This chain joins TRBV7-9 and TRBJ2-3, with D hard to call. CDR1 SEHNR and CDR2 FQNEAQ come from the germline V gene (reference sequence). V was shortened by 0 bases and J by 0 bases, with 7 bases between the two germline ends. This CDR3 comprises 15 residues. CDR3 amino acids: CASSLAHTSTDTQYF. CDR3 nucleotides: TGTGCCAGCAGCTTAGCGCACACTAGCACAGATACGCAGTATTTT.

The V and J genes are TRBV9 and TRBJ2-7; 10 nucleotides line up with TRBD2. Germline V CDR1 and CDR2: SGDLS, YYNGEE. The CDR3 spans 16 residues. V was pared by 4 bases and J by 6 bases, with 13 bases of the junction left unmatched. The chain's CDR3 is CASSLQGSGRVSEQYF. The CDR3 DNA sequence: TGTGCCAGCAGCCTCCAGGGAAGCGGGAGGGTCTCCGAGCAGTACTTC.

V gene TRBV9 combines with J gene TRBJ2-1, with 12 bases that match TRBD2. The CDR3 totals 18 residues. Unmatched junction bases numbered 12, after V lost 0 bases and J lost 8 bases. Germline CDR1 and CDR2: SGDLS and YYNGEE. The CDR3 spells CASSVEALAGGPRYEQFF. The CDR3 DNA sequence: TGTGCCAGCAGCGTAGAGGCCCTAGCGGGAGGGCCGCGGTATGAGCAGTTCTTC.

The CDR3 DNA sequence: TGTGCCAGCAGCACAGGGGCTCAGCCCCAGCATTTT. Encoded protein: CASSTGAQPQHF. The chain uses TRBV6-2 or TRBV6-3 and TRBJ1-5; 7 bases agree with TRBD1. The V gene end was trimmed by 6 bases and the J gene end by 6 bases; junction bases not matched to a gene: 2. The CDR3 length is 12 residues. CDR1 and CDR2 (germline): MNHEY, SVGEGT.

The chain uses TRBV30 and TRBJ2-7, with TRBD2 matching 12 bases. The germline gives CDR1 GTSNPN, CDR2 SVGIG (reference sequence). This CDR3 has 14 amino acids. Trimming at V came to 2 bases and at J to 4 bases, leaving 3 bases not matched to a gene. The CDR3 nucleotides are TGTGCCTGGAGTATCCTAGCGGGAGGGTACGAGCAGTACTTC. It codes for CAWSILAGGYEQYF.

This clone appeared a single time. This rearrangement joins TRBV6-5 to TRBJ1-1; 7 bases are a match to TRBD1. Trimming at V came to 2 bases and at J to 0 bases, leaving 6 bases not matched to a gene. CDR3 length: 16 amino acids. The germline CDR1 and CDR2 sequences are MNHEY and SVGAGI. The CDR3 sequence: CASSYTTGQMNTEAFF. The CDR3 bases are TGTGCCAGCAGTTACACCACGGGACAGATGAACACTGAAGCTTTCTTT.

The chain employs TRBV4-2 and TRBJ2-2; D is uncertain. The CDR3 runs 13 residues. CDR1 and CDR2 (germline): LGHNA, YNFKEQ. V lost 0 bases and J 7 bases, leaving 6 bases between the germline ends. This chain's CDR3 is CASSQEYSGELFF. As DNA, the CDR3 is TGTGCCAGCAGCCAAGAGTACAGCGGGGAGCTGTTTTTT.

This chain connects TRBV10-2 to TRBJ2-2, with D perhaps matching TRBD2 (5 bases). CDR1 WSHSY and CDR2 SAAADI come from the germline V gene. The V end was cut by 2 bases, the J end by 0 bases, with 10 bases between. The CDR3 covers 16 residues. The chain's CDR3 is CASSEVPAANTGELFF. The CDR3 nucleotides read TGCGCCAGCAGTGAGGTTCCAGCGGCGAACACCGGGGAGCTGTTTTTT.

This chain uses TRBV24-1 with TRBJ1-5, with D possibly matching TRBD1 (6 bases). Germline CDR1 and CDR2: KGHDR and SFDVKD. V lost 3 bases and J 0 bases, leaving 20 bases between the germline ends. CDR3 length: 19 amino acids. CDR3 sequence (DNA): TGTGCCACCAGTGATATCCATGGGGGGGACAACAATAGCAATCAGCCCCAGCATTTT. The encoded protein is CATSDIHGGDNNSNQPQHF.

V and J are TRBV30 and TRBJ1-2; perhaps TRBD1 as D (5 bases). Trimming removed 1 base at V and 8 bases at J, with 11 bases between. Germline V CDR1 and CDR2: GTSNPN, SVGIG (reference sequence). This CDR3 contains 12 residues. This CDR3 is CAWSGDRLGYTF. The DNA for the CDR3 is TGTGCCTGGAGTGGGGACCGTCTGGGCTACACCTTC.

The chain combines TRBV7-9 with TRBJ2-7, with D tentatively TRBD1 (5 bases). Germline assignment: CDR1 SEHNR and CDR2 FQNEAQ (reference sequence). This CDR3 has 15 amino acids. Trimming left V 1 base short and J 4 bases short, with 14 bases between. Written as DNA, the CDR3 is TGTGCCAGCAGCTTAGAGGCAGGGATGACGTACGAGCAGTACTTC. This codes for CASSLEAGMTYEQYF.

The chain uses TRBV5-1 and TRBJ2-7; TRBD2 might be the D (6 bases). The germline gives CDR1 SGHRS, CDR2 YFSETQ. There are 16 residues in the CDR3. The V gene lost 0 bases and the J gene lost 2 bases, with 15 bases spanning the gap. The CDR3 bases are TGCGCCAGCAGCTTGGGCGGGGCCGGGCGGACCTACGAGCAGTACTTC. It yields the protein CASSLGGAGRTYEQYF.

The J gene is TRBJ2-1, the V gene TRBV11-3; tentative D call: TRBD1 (5 bases). Germline-derived CDR1 and CDR2 are SGHNT and YENEEA. The V gene lost 1 base and the J gene lost 6 bases, with 10 bases spanning the gap. This CDR3 is built from 14 residues. CDR3 protein: CASSLGTNGNEQFF. The CDR3 DNA reads as TGTGCCAGCAGCTTAGGGACAAACGGCAATGAGCAGTTCTTC.